The 26 T cell receptor beta chains in this list originate from one sample, sequenced in a study of T cell responses to AZD1222 COVID-19 vaccine. The table came from immunoSEQ multiplex PCR; TCRdb's copy has only in-frame clones and leaves some out. The top ten hold approximately 1.5% of the sample, which has approximately 190,000 clones, almost 95% seen once. The sample here was peripheral blood, taken on day 0 of AZD1222 vaccination. Receptors were obtained from an adult in good health.

The chain couples TRBV19 to TRBJ2-2, with 8 bases matching TRBD1. CDR1 LNHDA and CDR2 SQIVND come from the germline V gene (reference sequence). The CDR3 runs to 18 residues. J was trimmed by 5 bases and V by 3 bases; bases with no gene match: 14. DNA of the CDR3: TGTGCCAGTAGTATTTTAGGATCGGCCAGGGGGCGAACCGGGGAGCTGTTTTTT. Translated, it gives CASSILGSARGRTGELFF.

The chain uses TRBV4-2 and TRBJ2-2, with 10 positions matching TRBD2. J was trimmed by 4 bases and V by 4 bases; bases with no gene match: 21. Per germline, CDR1 LGHNA and CDR2 YNFKEQ. The CDR3 is 21 amino acids. As DNA, the CDR3 is TGTGCCAGCAGCCCGAGTGGCGGTGAGCGGGGGGGCTTGCGGGGCACCGGGGAGCTGTTTTTT. The encoded protein is CASSPSGGERGGLRGTGELFF.

This chain uses TRBV27 with TRBJ1-6; TRBD1 matches at 11 bases. CDR1 and CDR2 from the germline V gene are MNHEY and SMNVEV (reference sequence). The CDR3 totals 17 residues. V lost 3 bases, J lost 7 bases, and 8 bases stayed unmatched. The CDR3 bases are TGTGCCAGCAGTTTCCGGAAGGGGACAGGGGGGAATTCACCCCTCCACTTT. Translating it yields CASSFRKGTGGNSPLHF.

The chain recombines TRBV6-5 with TRBJ1-1; D not resolved. Germline V lookup: CDR1 MNHEY, CDR2 SVGAGI. CDR3 size: 13 residues. Trimming took off 7 bases at V and 0 bases at J, with 9 bases between the two ends. The CDR3 here is CASTKQMNTEAFF. The CDR3 DNA reads TGTGCCAGCACTAAACAGATGAACACTGAAGCTTTCTTT.

The rearrangement joins TRBV7-2 to TRBJ2-7; weak D call: TRBD1 (6 bases). The CDR3 consists of 14 residues. CDR1 is SGHTA and CDR2 is FQGNSA in the germline V gene. The V end was cut by 5 bases, the J end by 2 bases, with 13 bases between. The CDR3 region is CASSPYRDPYEQYF. The CDR3 region has the DNA TGTGCCAGCAGCCCTTACAGGGATCCCTACGAGCAGTACTTC.

This clone occurred once. The gene calls are TRBV10-3 and TRBJ2-7; TRBD2 might be the D (6 bases). Trimming took 9 bases from V and 5 from J, leaving 17 bases between them. The germline CDR1 and CDR2 sequences are ENHRY and SYGVKD. This CDR3 has 13 amino acids. CDR3 in DNA: TGTGCCATTGGACTAAGGGTGTTTGACGAGCAGTACTTC. As protein: CAIGLRVFDEQYF.

This chain links TRBV5-6 with TRBJ1-4; D ambiguous. V lost 3 bases and J lost 2, with 11 bases in between. This CDR3 spans 15 amino acids. Germline V lookup: CDR1 SGHDT, CDR2 YYEEEE. The DNA of the CDR3 is TGTGCCAGCAGCTCAACCGGTGGGACTAATGAAAAACTGTTTTTT. As protein: CASSSTGGTNEKLFF.

This clone was seen a few times. The chain couples TRBV10-2 to TRBJ1-5; D uncertain. V lost 5 bases and J 4 bases, leaving 9 bases between the germline ends. Germline-derived CDR1 and CDR2 are WSHSY and SAAADI. The CDR3 is made up of 13 amino acids. CDR3 sequence: CASSFLLNQPQHF. The CDR3, as DNA: TGCGCCAGCAGTTTCCTACTTAATCAGCCCCAGCATTTT.

Comment on this clone: The junction and the germline gene differ at one end; a read error may be behind it. The chain has TRBV2 and TRBJ1-6; D is uncertain. The germline V gene has CDR1 SNHLY and CDR2 FYNNEI. The CDR3 runs to 14 residues. The CDR3 loop is CASSEAWENSPLHF. DNA of the CDR3: TGTGCCAGCAGCGAAGCTTGGGAGAATTCACCCCTCCACTTT.

This clone was picked up one time. The rearrangement links TRBV5-4 to TRBJ2-3; 8 bases fit TRBD2. The CDR3 totals 15 residues. Germline CDR1 and CDR2: SGHNT and YYREEE (reference sequence). V was pared by 2 bases and J by 5 bases, with 7 bases of the junction left unmatched. The CDR3 coding sequence is TGTGCCAGCAGCTTCGGGCGGGGGGCGATAGATACGCAGTATTTT. Translation: CASSFGRGAIDTQYF.

This clone appeared once. CDR3 amino acids: CASSFSAGELFF. The CDR3 bases are TGTGCCAGCAGCTTCTCCGCCGGGGAGCTGTTTTTT. This chain connects TRBV7-9 to TRBJ2-2; D remains unclear. CDR3 length: 12 amino acids. V was shortened by 3 bases and J by 6 bases, with 5 bases between the two germline ends. Germline lookup yields CDR1 SEHNR and CDR2 FQNEAQ (reference sequence). The full variable domain, rest sourced from reference TRBV7-9 and TRBJ2-2, is DTGVSQNPRHKITKRGQNVTFRCDPISEHNRLYWYRQTLGQGPEFLTYFQNEAQLEKSRLLSDRFSAERPKGSFSTLEIQRTEQGDSAMYLCASSFSAGELFFGEGSRLTVL.

V gene TRBV6-5 combines with J gene TRBJ1-2, with D possibly being TRBD1 (6 bases). The V gene's germline CDR1 is MNHEY and CDR2 SVGAGI. The CDR3 consists of 15 residues. V was clipped by 3 bases and J by 5 bases, with 16 bases between them. In DNA form, the CDR3 reads TGTGCCAGCAGTTATGCGACAGGAGGTTGGTATGGCTACACCTTC. As protein: CASSYATGGWYGYTF.

This clone has only one observation. V is TRBV6-5 and J is TRBJ1-2; 8 bases fit TRBD1. Germline CDR1 is MNHEY and CDR2 is SVGAGI. The ends lost 4 bases at V and 8 bases at J; junction bases unmatched: 6. CDR3 length: 13 amino acids. The CDR3 loop is CASSSGTGRGYTF. The CDR3, as DNA: TGTGCCAGCAGTTCTGGGACAGGAAGAGGCTACACCTTC.

The chain uses TRBV7-6 and TRBJ1-3; D call uncertain. The CDR3 contains 16 residues. CDR1 is SGHVS and CDR2 is FNYEAQ in the germline V gene. V lost 1 base and J 2 bases, leaving 12 bases between the germline ends. The CDR3 DNA sequence: TGTGCCAGCAGCTTAGATCATTACCGCACTGGAAACACCATATATTTT. This codes for CASSLDHYRTGNTIYF. Based on the CDR3 plus reference TRBV7-6 and TRBJ1-3, the full variable domain is GAGVSQSPRYKVTKRGQDVALRCDPISGHVSLYWYRQALGQGPEFLTYFNYEAQQDKSGLPNDRFSAERPEGSISTLTIQRTEQRDSAMYRCASSLDHYRTGNTIYFGEGSWLTVV.

The chain couples TRBV13 to TRBJ2-5; tentative D call: TRBD2 (6 bases). Between the trimmed V and J ends, which lost 1 base and 0 bases, there was a span of 21 bases. Germline V gene sequence: CDR1 PRHDT, CDR2 FYEKMQ (reference sequence). This CDR3 contains 19 residues. The CDR3 sequence: CASSLEGWGAGSHQETQYF. The CDR3 region has the DNA TGTGCCAGCAGCTTAGAGGGCTGGGGAGCGGGCAGCCACCAAGAGACCCAGTACTTC.

V gene TRBV14 combines with J gene TRBJ2-2; 14 bases align to TRBD2. This CDR3 has 19 residues. Trimming removed 4 bases from V and 3 bases from J; junction bases left unmatched: 10. Germline V gives CDR1 SGHDN, CDR2 FVKESK. CDR3 DNA sequence: TGTGCCAGCAGCCGGACTAGCGGGGGGACCGCGGAGCACACCGGGGAGCTGTTTTTT. It encodes CASSRTSGGTAEHTGELFF. The full variable domain, with the rest looked up from reference TRBV14 and TRBJ2-2, is EAGVTQFPSHSVIEKGQTVTLRCDPISGHDNLYWYRRVMGKEIKFLLHFVKESKQDESGMPNNRFLAERTGGTYSTLKVQPAELEDSGVYFCASSRTSGGTAEHTGELFFGEGSRLTVL.

The chain links TRBV6-5 to TRBJ2-1, with a possible D match to TRBD1 (6 bases). Trimming stripped 2 bases from V and 9 bases from J, with 17 bases between. This CDR3 spans 15 amino acids. CDR1 and CDR2 from the germline V gene are MNHEY and SVGAGI. CDR3 sequence: CASSYPGLGAIEQFF. The CDR3 region has the DNA TGTGCCAGCAGTTACCCGGGATTGGGGGCAATTGAGCAGTTCTTC.

CDR3 coding DNA: TGTGCCATCAGGAGACAGAGTAATGAAAAACTGTTTTTT. The encoded protein is CAIRRQSNEKLFF. The rearrangement uses TRBV10-3 and TRBJ1-4; D may be TRBD1 (5 bases). Germline assignment: CDR1 ENHRY and CDR2 SYGVKD. The CDR3 contains 13 residues. V was clipped by 6 bases and J by 4 bases, with 9 bases between them.

The chain has TRBV19 and TRBJ1-2; D may be TRBD1 (5 bases). The CDR3 consists of 13 residues. The V and J ends lost 11 bases and 1 base respectively, with 14 bases between them. Germline V gene sequence: CDR1 LNHDA, CDR2 SQIVND (reference sequence). Here the CDR3 DNA reads TGTGCCGCTACCCGGGGGGGTAACTATGGCTACACCTTC. It yields the protein CAATRGGNYGYTF.

The V call is TRBV7-9, the J call TRBJ2-5; no definite D call. The CDR3 has 16 residues. The germline V gene encodes CDR1 SEHNR and CDR2 FQNEAQ (reference sequence). V shed 10 bases and J shed 0 bases, with 21 bases lying between them. The CDR3 region is CAILPIDKGYQETQYF. CDR3 DNA: TGTGCCATCCTTCCCATCGACAAAGGGTACCAAGAGACCCAGTACTTC.

This clone was seen just once. This chain connects TRBV6-5 to TRBJ2-6; 7 nucleotides align to TRBD1. The J segment lost 4 bases and the V segment lost 6 bases, leaving 6 bases of the junction unmatched. The CDR3 is made up of 15 amino acids. The V gene's germline CDR1 is MNHEY and CDR2 SVGAGI. CDR3 DNA sequence: TGTGCCAGCAGCCAGACAGGGACGGGGGCCAACGTCCTGACTTTC. The encoded protein is CASSQTGTGANVLTF.

The chain couples TRBV3-1 (or the pseudogene TRBV3-2) to TRBJ1-4; D perhaps matches TRBD1 (5 bases). CDR3 length: 16 amino acids. The ends were cut back, 1 base at V and 0 bases at J, with 9 bases in the middle. From germline, CDR1 is LGHDT and CDR2 YNNKEL (reference sequence). The CDR3 loop is CASSQVTGPTNEKLFF. CDR3 DNA sequence: TGTGCCAGCAGCCAAGTGACGGGGCCAACTAATGAAAAACTGTTTTTT.

V gene TRBV13 combines with J gene TRBJ1-5; possibly TRBD1 for D (6 bases). Trimming shortened V by 5 bases and J by 4 bases, and 6 bases separated the two germline ends. Germline assignment: CDR1 PRHDT and CDR2 FYEKMQ (reference sequence). This CDR3 is 12 amino acids long. This CDR3 is CASSQGNQPQHF. Written as DNA, the CDR3 is TGTGCCAGCAGCCAGGGGAATCAGCCCCAGCATTTT.

This clone has only a few counts. This chain joins TRBV28 and TRBJ1-2, with TRBD1 identical over 10 bases. Germline loops: CDR1 MDHEN, CDR2 SYDVKM. The CDR3 runs to 13 residues. The V segment lost 6 bases and the J segment 5 bases; nucleotides outside the gene matches: 3. The CDR3: CASSQGQGYGYTF. The CDR3 DNA reads as TGTGCCAGCAGCCAGGGACAGGGGTATGGCTACACCTTC.

This sequence joins TRBV2 and TRBJ1-4; a weak D match, TRBD1 (5 bases). The CDR3 sequence is 15 residues long. Germline V gene lookup returns CDR1 SNHLY and CDR2 FYNNEI. The V gene lost 6 bases and the J gene lost 1 base, with 12 bases spanning the gap. The CDR3 DNA sequence: TGTGCCAGCAGCGGGGGGGTTGGAACTAATGAAAAACTGTTTTTT. This gives the protein CASSGGVGTNEKLFF.

V is TRBV5-1 and J is TRBJ1-1; D is possibly TRBD1 (6 bases). Germline-derived CDR1 and CDR2 are SGHRS and YFSETQ. V lost 2 bases, J lost 5 bases, and 16 bases lay in between. This CDR3 contains 15 residues. CDR3 DNA: TGCGCCAGCAGCTTTGTGGGAGGGGGGAGGACTGAAGCTTTCTTT. This gives the protein CASSFVGGGRTEAFF.